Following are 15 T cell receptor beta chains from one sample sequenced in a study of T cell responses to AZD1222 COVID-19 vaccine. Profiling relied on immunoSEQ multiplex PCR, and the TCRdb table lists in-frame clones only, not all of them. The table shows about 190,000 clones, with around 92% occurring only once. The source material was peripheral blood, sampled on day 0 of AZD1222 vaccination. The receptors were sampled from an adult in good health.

The CDR3 bases are TGTGCCAGCAGCTTATGGGACATGGGGGAGCAGTTCTTC. Amino acid sequence: CASSLWDMGEQFF. This chain uses TRBV7-9 with TRBJ2-1, with D tentatively TRBD1 (6 bases). Germline V gene sequence: CDR1 SEHNR, CDR2 FQNEAQ (reference sequence). V dropped 2 bases and J dropped 10 bases, with 12 bases sitting between them. The CDR3 is 13 residues long. Full variable domain (rest looked up from reference TRBV7-9 and TRBJ2-1): DTGVSQNPRHKITKRGQNVTFRCDPISEHNRLYWYRQTLGQGPEFLTYFQNEAQLEKSRLLSDRFSAERPKGSFSTLEIQRTEQGDSAMYLCASSLWDMGEQFFGPGTRLTVL.

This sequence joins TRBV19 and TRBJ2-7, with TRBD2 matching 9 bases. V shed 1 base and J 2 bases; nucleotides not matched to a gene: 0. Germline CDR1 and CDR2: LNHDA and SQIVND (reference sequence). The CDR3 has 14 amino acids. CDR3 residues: CASSIGLAAYEQYF. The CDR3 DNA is TGTGCCAGTAGTATAGGACTAGCGGCCTACGAGCAGTACTTC.

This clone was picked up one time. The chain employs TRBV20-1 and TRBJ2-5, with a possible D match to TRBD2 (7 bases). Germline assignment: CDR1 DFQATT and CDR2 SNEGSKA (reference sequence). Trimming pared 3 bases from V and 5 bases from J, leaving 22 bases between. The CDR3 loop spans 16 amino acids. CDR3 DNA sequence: TGCAGTGCTAGTCCCACTGGGGGGGGCCGGGTGGAGACCCAGTACTTC. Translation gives CSASPTGGGRVETQYF.

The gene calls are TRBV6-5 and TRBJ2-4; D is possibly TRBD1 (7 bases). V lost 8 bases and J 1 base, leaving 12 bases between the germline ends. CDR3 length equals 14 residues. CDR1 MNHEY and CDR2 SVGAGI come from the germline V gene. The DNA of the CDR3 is TGTGCCAGCTCGGAGGGGGCGGCCAAAAACATTCAGTACTTC. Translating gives CASSEGAAKNIQYF.

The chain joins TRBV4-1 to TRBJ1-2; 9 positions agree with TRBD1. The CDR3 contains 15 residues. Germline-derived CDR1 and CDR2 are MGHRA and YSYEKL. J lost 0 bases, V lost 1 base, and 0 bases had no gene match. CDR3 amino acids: CASSQGQGANYGYTF. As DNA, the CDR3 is TGCGCCAGCAGCCAAGGACAGGGGGCTAACTATGGCTACACCTTC.

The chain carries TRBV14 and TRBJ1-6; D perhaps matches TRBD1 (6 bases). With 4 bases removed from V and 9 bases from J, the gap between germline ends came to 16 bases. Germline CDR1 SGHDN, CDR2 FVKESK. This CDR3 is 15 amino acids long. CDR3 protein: CASSLVGRGSSPLHF. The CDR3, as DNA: TGTGCCAGCAGCCTGGTGGGAAGGGGGAGTTCACCCCTCCACTTT.

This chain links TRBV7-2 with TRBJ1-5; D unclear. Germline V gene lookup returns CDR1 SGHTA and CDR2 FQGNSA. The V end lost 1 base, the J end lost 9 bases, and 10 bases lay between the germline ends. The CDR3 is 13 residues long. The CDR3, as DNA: TGTGCCAGCAGCTTAGGACCTGGCAGGCCCCAGCATTTT. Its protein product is CASSLGPGRPQHF. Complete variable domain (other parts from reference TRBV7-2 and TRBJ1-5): GAGVSQSPSNKVTEKGKDVELRCDPISGHTALYWYRQSLGQGLEFLIYFQGNSAPDKSGLPSDRFSAERTGGSVSTLTIQRTQQEDSAVYLCASSLGPGRPQHFGDGTRLSIL.

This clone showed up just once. The CDR3 loop is CSASVELRYEQYF. The CDR3 region has the DNA TGCAGTGCTAGTGTGGAGCTGCGCTACGAGCAGTACTTC. The V gene is TRBV20-1, the J gene TRBJ2-7; D is unresolved. The CDR3 has 13 amino acids. The V gene lost 3 bases and the J gene lost 3 bases, with 12 bases spanning the gap. In germline, CDR1 is DFQATT, CDR2 SNEGSKA (reference sequence).

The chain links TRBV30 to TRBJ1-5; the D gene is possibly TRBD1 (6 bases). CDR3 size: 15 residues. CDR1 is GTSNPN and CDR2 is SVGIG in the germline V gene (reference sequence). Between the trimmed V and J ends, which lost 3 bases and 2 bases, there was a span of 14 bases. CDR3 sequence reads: CAWSTGASGNQPQHF. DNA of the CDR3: TGTGCCTGGAGCACGGGGGCCTCCGGCAATCAGCCCCAGCATTTT.

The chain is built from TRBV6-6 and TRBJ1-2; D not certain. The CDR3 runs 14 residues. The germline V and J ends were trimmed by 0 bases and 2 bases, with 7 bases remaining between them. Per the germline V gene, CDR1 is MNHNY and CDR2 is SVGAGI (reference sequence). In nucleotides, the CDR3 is TGTGCCAGCAGTTACTCTGTCGGAAACTATGGCTACACCTTC. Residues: CASSYSVGNYGYTF.

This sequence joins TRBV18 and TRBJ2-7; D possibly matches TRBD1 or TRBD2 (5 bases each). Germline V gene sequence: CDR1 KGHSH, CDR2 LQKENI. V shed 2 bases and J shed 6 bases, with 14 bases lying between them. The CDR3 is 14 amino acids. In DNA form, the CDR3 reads TGTGCCAGCTCACCATCTACAGGACTGAGCGAGCAGTACTTC. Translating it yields CASSPSTGLSEQYF.

For the CDR3, the DNA is TGCGCCAGCAGCTTGGCGGGACTCTCGGGGGCTTTCTTT. Translating it yields CASSLAGLSGAFF. The chain uses TRBV5-1 and TRBJ1-1; D may be TRBD1 (5 bases). Trimming took 0 bases from V and 11 from J, leaving 14 bases between them. In germline, CDR1 is SGHRS, CDR2 YFSETQ. There are 13 residues in the CDR3.

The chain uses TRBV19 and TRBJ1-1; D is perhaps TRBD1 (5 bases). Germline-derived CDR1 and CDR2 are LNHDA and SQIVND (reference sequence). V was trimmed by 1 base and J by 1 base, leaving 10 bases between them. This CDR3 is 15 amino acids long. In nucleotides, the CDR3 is TGTGCCAGTAGTATAGGATACAGGTCGAACACTGAAGCTTTCTTT. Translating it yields CASSIGYRSNTEAFF.

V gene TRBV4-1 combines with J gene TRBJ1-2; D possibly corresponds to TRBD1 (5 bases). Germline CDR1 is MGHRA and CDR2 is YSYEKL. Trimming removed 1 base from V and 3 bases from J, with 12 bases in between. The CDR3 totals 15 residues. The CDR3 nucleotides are TGCGCCAGCAGCCAAGCGGCGGGGGTCGACTATGGCTACACCTTC. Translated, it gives CASSQAAGVDYGYTF.

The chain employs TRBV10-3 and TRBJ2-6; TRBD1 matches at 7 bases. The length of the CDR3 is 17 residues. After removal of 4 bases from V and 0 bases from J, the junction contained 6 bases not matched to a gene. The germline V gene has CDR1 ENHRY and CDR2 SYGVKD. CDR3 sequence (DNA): TGTGCCATCAGTGCCTGGACAGGTAGCTCTGGGGCCAACGTCCTGACTTTC. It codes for CAISAWTGSSGANVLTF.